This TCR beta chain was documented in a study of T-cell reconstitution after alpha-beta-depleted transplantation in children. Molecular barcoding with unique molecular identifiers was used for the TCRbeta library. TCRdb re-derived calls from the PCR reads in MiXCR, one entry per CDR3 protein. The table has 490,000 or so distinct CDR3 sequences, about 10% seen once. This clonotype has just one count. Its antigen is currently unknown. A read error is possible here, since a much larger clone lies one base away. Study observations and caveats: T-cell counts and diversity at one year post-transplant came mainly from newly produced T cells. Two months or so post-transplant, alpha-beta T cells reportedly derived from several hundred expanded graft clones.

This receptor was taken from a child aged 2 to 10 with inherited bone marrow failure, due to receive a stem cell transplant. The sample was PBMCs, taken before TCRalphabeta/CD19-depleted stem cell transplant.

The CDR3 protein is CGSSRRDSNTQYF. The CDR3, as DNA: TGTGGCAGCAGTCGGCGGGACAGTAATACGCAGTATTTT. The chain joins TRBV27 to TRBJ2-3, with D perhaps matching TRBD1 (7 bases). This CDR3 spans 13 amino acids. The V gene's germline CDR1 is MNHEY and CDR2 SMNVEV (reference sequence).